The rows below give T cell receptor beta chains drawn from one sample of a study of T cell responses to AZD1222 COVID-19 vaccine. Sequencing used immunoSEQ multiplex PCR; TCRdb keeps in-frame clones, though not all of them. The sample lists some 110,000 clones; 84% were seen once. Here the sequenced sample was peripheral blood, taken on day 0 of AZD1222 vaccination. Every receptor here comes from an adult in good health. The CDR3 runs from the conserved cysteine through the conserved F or W. The D gene is left open where the match is weak. Only part of the rows carry a size: once, few, many, or a class if the clone is expanded.

d_gene: TRBD2
v_gene: TRBV6-2/TRBV6-3
j_gene: TRBJ2-1
abundance: once
CDR3aa: CASSLAGRGNEQFF
CDR3nt: TGTGCCAGTAGTTTAGCGGGAAGGGGCAATGAGCAGTTCTTC

d_gene: NA
v_gene: TRBV19
j_gene: TRBJ1-1
abundance: NA
CDR3aa: CASSSQVNTEAFF
CDR3nt: TGTGCCAGTAGTAGCCAGGTGAACACTGAAGCTTTCTTT

d_gene: TRBD2
v_gene: TRBV6-5
j_gene: TRBJ2-5
abundance: few
CDR3aa: CASGRRGVAQETQYF
CDR3nt: TGTGCCAGCGGACGGCGGGGGGTCGCGCAAGAGACCCAGTACTTC

d_gene: NA
v_gene: TRBV29-1
j_gene: TRBJ1-3
abundance: NA
CDR3aa: CSARTELSGNTIYF
CDR3nt: TGCAGCGCCAGGACAGAACTCTCTGGAAACACCATATATTTT

d_gene: TRBD2
v_gene: TRBV6-5
j_gene: TRBJ2-7
abundance: NA
CDR3aa: CASSYQTSGSYEQYF
CDR3nt: TGTGCCAGCAGTTACCAGACTAGCGGGAGCTACGAGCAGTACTTC

d_gene: NA
v_gene: TRBV25-1
j_gene: TRBJ2-2
abundance: NA
CDR3aa: CASSGRDANTGELFF
CDR3nt: TGTGCCAGCAGTGGCCGGGACGCAAACACCGGGGAGCTGTTTTTT

d_gene: TRBD2
v_gene: TRBV7-2
j_gene: TRBJ2-4
abundance: once
CDR3aa: CASSSGLAGANIQYF
CDR3nt: TGTGCCAGCAGCTCGGGACTAGCGGGAGCAAACATTCAGTACTTC

d_gene: NA
v_gene: TRBV7-2
j_gene: TRBJ1-6
abundance: NA
CDR3aa: CASSYIRDARYNSPLHF
CDR3nt: TGTGCCAGCAGCTATATCCGGGACGCCCGGTATAATTCACCCCTCCACTTT

d_gene: TRBD2
v_gene: TRBV6-6
j_gene: TRBJ2-1
abundance: NA
CDR3aa: CASSYEWGGAEQFF
CDR3nt: TGTGCCAGCAGTTACGAGTGGGGGGGTGCTGAGCAGTTCTTC

d_gene: TRBD1
v_gene: TRBV9
j_gene: TRBJ1-4
abundance: NA
CDR3aa: CASSVSGGGEKLFF
CDR3nt: TGTGCCAGCAGCGTATCAGGGGGCGGTGAAAAACTGTTTTTT

d_gene: TRBD2
v_gene: TRBV28
j_gene: TRBJ2-3
abundance: NA
CDR3aa: CASSLSSSGEKDTQYF
CDR3nt: TGTGCCAGCAGTTTATCGTCTAGCGGGGAAAAAGATACGCAGTATTTT